The 18 T cell receptor beta chains presented below share a single source sample, sequenced in a study of CD8 T cells in Susac syndrome (dated by TCRdb to between 2018 and 2021). Library preparation used the immunoSEQ multiplex PCR assay. RNA was extracted using the RNeasy kit, and roughly 0.5 to 1 microgram was reverse transcribed with random hexamers. TCRdb trimmed public reads at Q25 via fastp, called clones via MiXCR and kept in-frame beta chains. Rows merge per CDR3 protein into single entries with the most common DNA and genes. The sample yields approximately 120,000 distinct CDR3 sequences; roughly 89% were counted once. The leading ten clones occupy about 0.25% of the sample. Sequenced input: CD8+ T cells from PBMCs. Every receptor here comes from a human donor with multiple sclerosis.

The chain carries TRBV20-1 and TRBJ1-1, with D perhaps TRBD1 (6 bases). CDR1 is DFQATT and CDR2 is SNEGSKA in the germline V gene (reference sequence). This CDR3 has 12 residues. The V gene lost 6 bases and the J gene lost 1 base, with 9 bases spanning the gap. The CDR3 DNA sequence: TGCAGTGCGGGGGCCAGGAACACTGAAGCTTTCTTT. Translated: CSAGARNTEAFF.

This chain connects TRBV29-1 to TRBJ2-2; 7 bases are shared with TRBD2. From germline, CDR1 is SQVTM and CDR2 ANQGSEA. This CDR3 contains 14 residues. Trimming removed 3 bases from V and 2 bases from J; junction bases left unmatched: 3. CDR3 DNA sequence: TGCAGCGTTGACCTAGCGGAAAACACCGGGGAGCTGTTTTTT. Protein sequence: CSVDLAENTGELFF.

In DNA form, the CDR3 reads TGTGCCAGTAGTATGGCAGGCGGCCGGTACGAGCAGTACTTC. This translates into CASSMAGGRYEQYF. The chain joins TRBV19 to TRBJ2-7; D gene uncertain. Trimming took 3 bases from V and 4 from J, leaving 13 bases between them. The V gene's germline CDR1 is LNHDA and CDR2 SQIVND (reference sequence). The CDR3 covers 14 residues. The full variable domain, in which reference TRBV19 and TRBJ2-7 provide the parts outside the CDR3, is DGGITQSPKYLFRKEGQNVTLSCEQNLNHDAMYWYRQDPGQGLRLIYYSQIVNDFQKGDIAEGYSVSREKKESFPLTVTSAQKNPTAFYLCASSMAGGRYEQYFGPGTRLTVT.

The genes are TRBV27 and TRBJ1-2; D is ambiguous. Trimming took 2 bases from V and 4 from J, leaving 11 bases between them. Germline assignment: CDR1 MNHEY and CDR2 SMNVEV (reference sequence). The CDR3 runs 14 residues. The CDR3 here is CASSLDGGTYGYTF. The CDR3 DNA is TGTGCCAGCAGTTTAGACGGAGGAACCTATGGCTACACCTTC.

This chain uses TRBV11-2 with TRBJ2-7, with D hard to call. The CDR3 totals 18 residues. Germline loops: CDR1 SGHAT, CDR2 FQNNGV. The V end was cut by 2 bases, the J end by 2 bases, with 22 bases between. CDR3 protein: CASSLLFPARQVTYEQYF. CDR3 coding DNA: TGTGCCAGCAGCTTATTATTCCCAGCCCGGCAAGTTACCTACGAGCAGTACTTC.

The chain links TRBV30 to TRBJ2-2; D call uncertain. Per germline, CDR1 GTSNPN and CDR2 SVGIG (reference sequence). This CDR3 has 11 residues. Trimming removed 1 base at V and 8 bases at J, with 5 bases between. In DNA form, the CDR3 reads TGTGCCTGGAGTGGGGGAGGGGAGCTGTTTTTT. It yields the protein CAWSGGGELFF.

This clonotype was found a few times. The chain links TRBV19 to TRBJ2-1; D remains ambiguous. The CDR3 loop spans 15 amino acids. The germline V and J ends were trimmed by 3 bases and 4 bases, with 13 bases remaining between them. Germline lookup yields CDR1 LNHDA and CDR2 SQIVND (reference sequence). CDR3 in amino acids: CASSIGPNPYNEQFF. The CDR3 nucleotides read TGTGCCAGTAGTATCGGGCCTAACCCGTACAATGAGCAGTTCTTC.

The chain combines TRBV20-1 with TRBJ2-1, with TRBD2 identical over 8 bases. CDR1 DFQATT and CDR2 SNEGSKA come from the germline V gene (reference sequence). The V gene end was trimmed by 4 bases and the J gene end by 8 bases; junction bases not matched to a gene: 13. The CDR3 sequence is 15 residues long. The CDR3 DNA is TGCAGTGCTATAGTGGGGCCTAGCGGGTGGGATGAGCAGTTCTTC. Translated: CSAIVGPSGWDEQFF.

This clonotype was counted between two and nine times. The CDR3 nucleotides are TGTGCCAGCAGTCCCGGACAGGGAGGCTATGGCTACACCTTC. Amino acid sequence: CASSPGQGGYGYTF. This sequence joins TRBV12-3 or TRBV12-4 and TRBJ1-2; 8 positions agree with TRBD1. The ends lost 5 bases at V and 4 bases at J; junction bases unmatched: 6. This CDR3 is built from 14 residues.

The chain combines TRBV30 with TRBJ1-1, with D possibly matching TRBD1 (5 bases). The CDR3 is 12 amino acids. V was pared by 0 bases and J by 7 bases, with 9 bases between. Germline CDR1 reads GTSNPN; CDR2 reads SVGIG (reference sequence). This CDR3 is CAWSVLGDEAFF. The CDR3 DNA follows: TGTGCCTGGAGTGTACTGGGGGATGAAGCTTTCTTT.

The CDR3 loop is CASSLAPGGTDTQYF. For the CDR3, the DNA is TGTGCCAGCAGCTTAGCGCCAGGGGGGACAGATACGCAGTATTTT. The chain joins TRBV7-9 to TRBJ2-3, with D possibly TRBD1 on 7 matching bases. CDR1 is SEHNR and CDR2 is FQNEAQ in the germline V gene (reference sequence). The CDR3 covers 15 residues. With 0 bases removed from V and 3 bases from J, the gap between germline ends came to 10 bases.

V and J are TRBV29-1 and TRBJ1-5; tentative D call: TRBD1 (6 bases). With 4 bases removed from V and 1 base from J, the gap between germline ends came to 8 bases. This CDR3 comprises 13 residues. The germline V gene encodes CDR1 SQVTM and CDR2 ANQGSEA. The CDR3 coding sequence is TGCAGCGTTGTGGACAGAAGCAATCAGCCCCAGCATTTT. The encoded protein is CSVVDRSNQPQHF.

This clonotype showed up just once. The rearrangement uses TRBV19 and TRBJ1-1, with D tentatively TRBD1 (6 bases). Between the trimmed V and J ends, which lost 3 bases and 6 bases, there was a span of 17 bases. CDR1 and CDR2 (germline): LNHDA, SQIVND (reference sequence). This CDR3 contains 15 residues. CDR3 coding DNA: TGTGCCAGTAGTATCTGGGCCGGGGGCAAAGCTGAAGCTTTCTTT. This encodes CASSIWAGGKAEAFF.

Regarding this clonotype: The junction departs from the called germline gene at one end, perhaps through a read error. The rearrangement links TRBV29-1 to TRBJ2-1; no definite D call. This CDR3 has 16 residues. In germline, CDR1 is SQVTM, CDR2 ANQGSEA. The DNA for the CDR3 is TGCAGCATTGAGGCTGGCAAAAGGAGCTCCTACAATGAGCAGTTCTTC. Its translation is CSIEAGKRSSYNEQFF.

V and J are TRBV5-6 and TRBJ2-1; tentatively, D is TRBD2 (5 bases). This CDR3 has 16 residues. Trimming shortened V by 3 bases and J by 0 bases, and 13 bases separated the two germline ends. CDR1 SGHDT and CDR2 YYEEEE come from the germline V gene. The CDR3 nucleotides are TGTGCCAGCAGCTCTATATTGGGGAGCTCCTACAATGAGCAGTTCTTC. Translating it yields CASSSILGSSYNEQFF.

The rearrangement joins TRBV27 to TRBJ1-1; the D gene is possibly TRBD1 (6 bases). The CDR3 runs to 11 residues. Trimming removed 7 bases from V and 8 bases from J, with 11 bases in between. The germline V gene encodes CDR1 MNHEY and CDR2 SMNVEV (reference sequence). CDR3 bases: TGTGCCAGCATCAGGGGTTCGGAAGCTTTCTTT. It encodes CASIRGSEAFF.

CDR3 DNA: TGTGCCTGGAATCCCGGGGGCGGGGAGCTGTTTTTT. Protein sequence: CAWNPGGGELFF. V usage is TRBV30 and J usage is TRBJ2-2, with D possibly TRBD2 on 6 matching bases. CDR1 is GTSNPN and CDR2 is SVGIG in the germline V gene (reference sequence). V lost 4 bases, J lost 7 bases, and 10 bases lay in between. The CDR3 length is 12 residues.

The rearrangement joins TRBV27 to TRBJ2-2; the D is unclear. The germline V gene encodes CDR1 MNHEY and CDR2 SMNVEV (reference sequence). The CDR3 has 15 residues. V lost 3 bases and J lost 4, with 12 bases in between. The CDR3: CASSFISGGTGELFF. The CDR3 DNA reads TGTGCCAGCAGTTTCATATCAGGCGGCACCGGGGAGCTGTTTTTT.